Presented here are 10 T cell receptor beta chains from one specimen sequenced in a study of vaccination effects on CD4 cells after COVID-19. These receptors lack a known antigen. In the ViraFEST assay, antigen-specific CD4+ clonotypes were identified by expansion after peptide-pool stimulation. CD4+ T cells were isolated after less than 12 days of culture. Two doses of either BNT162b2 or mRNA-1273 were given to each participant. The assay was immunoSEQ multiplex PCR, and TCRdb's table has in-frame clones only and misses some. Of over 80,000 clones listed, roughly 73% are singletons. This material consisted of CD4+ T cells from PBMCs cultured with HCoV-OC43 spike peptides, taken after COVID-19 vaccination. Subset defined: HCoV-OC43 spike overlapping peptide pool stimulation. All receptors derive from a human donor who received a COVID-19 vaccine.

This chain links TRBV6-4 with TRBJ2-3, with a tentative D call TRBD1 (5 bases). The V end lost 4 bases, the J end lost 1 base, and 9 bases lay between the germline ends. The germline V gene has CDR1 MRHNA and CDR2 SNTAGT. The CDR3 contains 14 residues. The CDR3, as DNA: TGTGCCAGCAGTGCGACAGCTGGCACAGATACGCAGTATTTT. Translation gives CASSATAGTDTQYF.

This chain joins TRBV7-2 and TRBJ1-4; D is unresolved. V was pared by 2 bases and J by 8 bases, with 6 bases between. Germline CDR1 is SGHTA and CDR2 is FQGNSA. The CDR3 totals 12 residues. The CDR3 nucleotides are TGTGCCAGCAGCTTAAGTGGGGAAAAACTGTTTTTT. Amino acids: CASSLSGEKLFF.

The chain uses TRBV30 and TRBJ2-6, with a possible D match to TRBD2 (5 bases). The germline CDR1 and CDR2 sequences are GTSNPN and SVGIG (reference sequence). V shed 3 bases and J shed 3 bases, with 9 bases lying between them. The CDR3 is made up of 14 amino acids. CDR3 DNA sequence: TGTGCCTGGAGCAAAGCGGATGGGGCCAACGTCCTGACTTTC. This encodes CAWSKADGANVLTF. Using reference TRBV30 and TRBJ2-6 for the parts outside the CDR3, the full variable domain is SQTIHQWPATLVQPVGSPLSLECTVEGTSNPNLYWYRQAAGRGLQLLFYSVGIGQISSEVPQNLSASRPQDRQFILSSKKLLLSDSGFYLCAWSKADGANVLTFGAGSRLTVL.

V usage is TRBV20-1 and J usage is TRBJ2-1; 10 nucleotides match TRBD2. Unmatched junction bases numbered 3, after V lost 6 bases and J lost 10 bases. This CDR3 has 11 residues. Per germline, CDR1 DFQATT and CDR2 SNEGSKA (reference sequence). CDR3 nucleotides: TGCAGTGCCCCTAGCGGGAGAGAGCAGTTCTTC. As protein: CSAPSGREQFF.

The chain is built from TRBV11-2 and TRBJ1-2; D not resolved. The CDR3 has 16 residues. Trimming left V 3 bases short and J 8 bases short, with 22 bases between. Germline-derived CDR1 and CDR2 are SGHAT and FQNNGV. This chain's CDR3 is CASSLLVGLSVDGYTF. The CDR3 nucleotides read TGTGCCAGCAGCTTGTTAGTAGGCTTATCGGTTGACGGCTACACCTTC.

CDR3 bases: TGTGCCACCAGCAGAGCCTATCTTGAGACCCAGTACTTC. Protein: CATSRAYLETQYF. This chain uses TRBV15 with TRBJ2-5; no firm D call. CDR1 and CDR2 from the germline V gene are LNHNV and YYDKDF (reference sequence). Trimming pared 1 base from V and 5 bases from J, leaving 8 bases between. The CDR3 runs to 13 residues.

The V and J genes are TRBV7-2 and TRBJ2-3; TRBD2 agrees at 8 bases. The length of the CDR3 is 17 residues. Germline V CDR1 and CDR2: SGHTA, FQGNSA. Trimming at V came to 6 bases and at J to 0 bases, leaving 11 bases not matched to a gene. CDR3 DNA sequence: TGTGCCAGCAGTCCCCCTCGTAGCGGGGTAAGCACAGATACGCAGTATTTT. Residues: CASSPPRSGVSTDTQYF.

The CDR3: CASSAPGDNRYV. Here the CDR3 DNA reads TGTGCCAGCAGTGCCCCCGGGGACAATCGGTACGTC. The rearrangement joins TRBV2 to TRBJ2-7, with a weak D call TRBD1 (6 bases). Trimming shortened V by 4 bases and J by 12 bases, and 16 bases separated the two germline ends. From germline, CDR1 is SNHLY and CDR2 FYNNEI. This CDR3 region has 12 residues.

The J gene is TRBJ2-7, the V gene TRBV7-2; tentatively, D is TRBD2 (5 bases). Trimming took off 5 bases at V and 3 bases at J, with 11 bases between the two ends. Germline lookup yields CDR1 SGHTA and CDR2 FQGNSA. The CDR3 is 13 amino acids. The CDR3 sequence: CASSAVGGYEQYV. As DNA, the CDR3 is TGTGCCAGCAGCGCCGTAGGAGGCTACGAGCAGTACGTC.

On this clone itself: Other DNA variants within this sample encode the same CDR3. CDR3 in DNA: TGTGCCAGCAGTAGACCGGGACAGGGAAATGAAAAACTGTTTTTT. Its translation is CASSRPGQGNEKLFF. The chain links TRBV27 to TRBJ1-4; 9 bases match TRBD1. With V trimmed by 5 bases and J by 5 bases, 6 bases remained unmatched. Germline assignment: CDR1 MNHEY and CDR2 SMNVEV (reference sequence). The CDR3 is made up of 15 amino acids.